This TCR beta chain was identified in a study of shared clonotypes between healthy human individuals. Study-level findings and limits: Naive subsets usually exceeded memory subsets in estimated richness.

Germline V CDR1 and CDR2: LNHDA, SQIVND (reference sequence). V shed 7 bases and J shed 5 bases, with 9 bases lying between them. The CDR3 contains 12 residues. Each sample came from a Caucasian adult donor living in Nashville, Tennessee. About 200 ng DNA, about 33,000 T cell genomes, went into each sorted-subset replicate PCR. As handled by the study authors: Junction-only immunoSEQ sequences carried no quality scores, so filtering differed. Clones were sequenced by immunoSEQ multiplex PCR, and TCRdb holds only the in-frame ones, with some missing. V and J calls and clone size come straight from that table; D and trimming were deduced from the DNA. Of roughly 2.6 million clones in the sample, approximately 92% were seen once. About this clone: Its antigen is still unknown.

This TCR came from a man between 18 and 29 years old in good health. Sequencing was performed on naive CD4+ T cells sorted from blood. The subset denotes: CD45RA+ positively selected. This chain links TRBV19 with TRBJ1-5, with D possibly matching TRBD1 (5 bases). The CDR3 reads CASTLRDQPQHF. The DNA of the CDR3 is TGTGCCAGTACCCTCAGGGATCAGCCCCAGCATTTT.